A single sample is the source of the 23 T cell receptor beta chains below, sequenced in a study of shared clonotypes between healthy human individuals (dated by TCRdb to between 2020 and 2021). CD8 naive samples consisted of CD45RO-negative cells that were positively selected for CCR7, yielding a CD45RA+CCR7+ population without TemRA cells. Receptor libraries were prepared by the immunoSEQ multiplex PCR assay. TCRdb provides this immuneACCESS table in a form limited to in-frame rearrangements. Some clones are lacking; in checked studies, under half of them reflect an unresolved V gene, and why the rest are absent is not known. In this sample the table shows fewer than 850,000 clones, 95% to 97% of which occur a single time. The top ten constitute 0.2% to 0.25% of the sample. The specimen was naive CD8+ T cells sorted from blood. The cell subset or site label here, explained by the study, means: CD45RA+CCR7+. The source is a man aged 25 to 45 in good health.

V usage is TRBV9 and J usage is TRBJ2-7; the D is unclear. Germline V gene lookup returns CDR1 SGDLS and CDR2 YYNGEE. The CDR3 extends over 15 amino acids. Deletions cut 0 bases from V and 9 bases from J, with 19 bases between. The CDR3 loop reads CASSVEAGARSVQYF. DNA of the CDR3: TGTGCCAGCAGCGTAGAGGCTGGAGCCAGGTCGGTGCAGTACTTC.

The chain combines TRBV27 with TRBJ1-4; no definite D call. Germline values: CDR1 MNHEY, CDR2 SMNVEV (reference sequence). V was pared by 0 bases and J by 7 bases, with 9 bases between. The CDR3 totals 14 residues. The CDR3 DNA sequence: TGTGCCAGCAGTTTATCAGGGCTCGGTGAAAAACTGTTTTTT. Protein: CASSLSGLGEKLFF.

The gene calls are TRBV18 and TRBJ2-1; 8 bases are a match to TRBD2. The CDR3 loop spans 13 amino acids. Germline assignment: CDR1 KGHSH and CDR2 LQKENI. Losses at the gene ends were 6 bases for V and 8 bases for J; bases not matched to a gene: 6. The CDR3 coding sequence is TGTGCCAGCTCGGCGGGAGGAGGGTATGAGCAGTTCTTC. Protein: CASSAGGGYEQFF.

The V call is TRBV5-1, the J call TRBJ2-7; D ambiguous. The ends were cut back, 5 bases at V and 2 bases at J, with 11 bases in the middle. The CDR3 has 13 amino acids. The germline V gene has CDR1 SGHRS and CDR2 YFSETQ. CDR3: CASSYDIAYEQYF. The CDR3 DNA follows: TGCGCCAGCAGTTATGACATTGCCTACGAGCAGTACTTC.

The chain recombines TRBV10-1 with TRBJ2-5; the D gene is possibly TRBD2 (5 bases). V lost 3 bases and J 13 bases, leaving 9 bases between the germline ends. Germline V CDR1 and CDR2: WNHNN, SYGVQD (reference sequence). There are 10 residues in the CDR3. This CDR3 is CASSDQRLYF. Written as DNA, the CDR3 is TGCGCCAGCAGTGACCAGCGGCTGTACTTC.

This chain joins TRBV29-1 and TRBJ2-1, with TRBD2 matching over 11 bases. Germline V gives CDR1 SQVTM, CDR2 ANQGSEA. The CDR3 length is 14 residues. The ends lost 5 bases at V and 8 bases at J; junction bases unmatched: 8. DNA of the CDR3: TGCAGCGTTCTACTAGCGGGAGAGGTCTATGAGCAGTTCTTC. Its translation: CSVLLAGEVYEQFF.

The chain employs TRBV6-5 and TRBJ1-2; 9 nucleotides line up with TRBD1. Germline V CDR1 and CDR2: MNHEY, SVGAGI. Losses at the gene ends were 0 bases for V and 8 bases for J; bases not matched to a gene: 4. The CDR3 consists of 14 residues. The CDR3 here is CASSYSTGGEGYTF. CDR3 bases: TGTGCCAGCAGTTACTCAACAGGGGGCGAAGGCTACACCTTC.

The rearrangement uses TRBV28 and TRBJ2-7; TRBD2 matches 10 bases. Germline CDR1 is MDHEN and CDR2 is SYDVKM. The ends lost 6 bases at V and 7 bases at J; junction bases unmatched: 9. CDR3 length equals 14 residues. The CDR3 is CASSQREGPGEQYF. The CDR3 coding sequence is TGTGCCAGCAGCCAGCGGGAGGGCCCCGGGGAGCAGTACTTC.

The genes are TRBV5-5 and TRBJ2-7; D call uncertain. The CDR3 has 13 amino acids. The V gene's germline CDR1 is SGHKS and CDR2 YYEKEE (reference sequence). V shed 0 bases and J shed 2 bases, with 6 bases lying between them. The CDR3 nucleotides read TGTGCCAGCAGCTTGGGGCTGCCCTACGAGCAGTACTTC. Its translation is CASSLGLPYEQYF. The full variable domain, completed using reference TRBV5-5 and TRBJ2-7, is DAGVTQSPTHLIKTRGQQVTLRCSPISGHKSVSWYQQVLGQGPQFIFQYYEKEERGRGNFPDRFSARQFPNYSSELNVNALLLGDSALYLCASSLGLPYEQYFGPGTRLTVT.

The chain links TRBV6-5 to TRBJ1-2, with D perhaps matching TRBD1 (6 bases). Trimming took off 6 bases at V and 8 bases at J, with 10 bases between the two ends. CDR1 is MNHEY and CDR2 is SVGAGI in the germline V gene. The CDR3 consists of 11 residues. CDR3 coding DNA: TGTGCCAGCAGCCCAGGGGTCGGCTACACCTTC. This codes for CASSPGVGYTF.

This sequence joins TRBV5-1 and TRBJ2-7; D assignment may be TRBD1 or TRBD2 (5 bases each). The CDR3 contains 13 residues. The V gene lost 7 bases and the J gene lost 7 bases, with 18 bases spanning the gap. Germline values: CDR1 SGHRS, CDR2 YFSETQ. CDR3 sequence (DNA): TGCGCCAGCGGGACGGGACCCGTGGGGGAGCAGTACTTC. It yields the protein CASGTGPVGEQYF.

The chain recombines TRBV4-1 with TRBJ2-1; D remains ambiguous. From germline, CDR1 is MGHRA and CDR2 YSYEKL. V was shortened by 2 bases and J by 8 bases, with 13 bases between the two germline ends. There are 14 residues in the CDR3. For the CDR3, the DNA is TGCGCCAGCAGCCAAATGACCTCTGTTGATGAGCAGTTCTTC. Protein: CASSQMTSVDEQFF.

V usage is TRBV7-2 and J usage is TRBJ2-3; D ambiguous. The CDR3 runs to 13 residues. CDR1 is SGHTA and CDR2 is FQGNSA in the germline V gene. V was cut by 4 bases and J by 3 bases, with 8 bases left in between. The CDR3 DNA follows: TGTGCCAGCAGCTCCCGGGTGACAGATACGCAGTATTTT. This sequence encodes CASSSRVTDTQYF.

The chain couples TRBV11-2 to TRBJ1-1, with 9 bases matching TRBD1. The trim removed 5 bases at V and 3 bases at J, leaving 16 bases unmatched. The V gene's germline CDR1 is SGHAT and CDR2 FQNNGV. The CDR3 is 18 amino acids. DNA of the CDR3: TGTGCCAGCAGCCCGTATCCCCTGACAGGGGGTCTAGACACTGAAGCTTTCTTT. As protein: CASSPYPLTGGLDTEAFF.

V usage is TRBV28 and J usage is TRBJ2-7, with TRBD2 as a possible D gene (5 bases). The CDR3 extends over 15 amino acids. Germline V gene sequence: CDR1 MDHEN, CDR2 SYDVKM. The V end was cut by 6 bases, the J end by 5 bases, with 20 bases between. CDR3 sequence: CASSLTGNISDEQYF. CDR3 sequence (DNA): TGTGCCAGCAGCCTTACCGGGAACATTTCTGACGAGCAGTACTTC.

The CDR3 is CASSLSGTTYEQYF. CDR3 coding DNA: TGTGCCAGCAGTTTATCGGGGACAACCTACGAGCAGTACTTC. The chain links TRBV28 to TRBJ2-7; weak D call: TRBD1 (6 bases). CDR1 and CDR2 from the germline V gene are MDHEN and SYDVKM. This CDR3 region has 14 residues. V dropped 1 base and J dropped 2 bases, with 9 bases sitting between them.

The genes are TRBV30 and TRBJ2-7; D might be TRBD1 or TRBD2, each matching 5 bases. The CDR3 sequence is 10 residues long. The V gene's germline CDR1 is GTSNPN and CDR2 SVGIG (reference sequence). V was shortened by 4 bases and J by 6 bases, with 7 bases between the two germline ends. In nucleotides, the CDR3 is TGTGCCTGGACAGGGACCGAGCAGTACTTC. Translated, it gives CAWTGTEQYF.

V and J are TRBV5-1 and TRBJ2-7; D is possibly TRBD1 (6 bases). Trimming stripped 2 bases from V and 3 bases from J, with 15 bases between. The germline CDR1 and CDR2 sequences are SGHRS and YFSETQ. The CDR3 has 15 amino acids. CDR3 loop: CASSLHSGTNYEQYF. The CDR3 DNA is TGCGCCAGCAGCTTACACTCCGGGACAAACTACGAGCAGTACTTC.

V and J are TRBV27 and TRBJ2-7, with no clear D. This CDR3 contains 14 residues. Trimming cost V 3 bases and J 3 bases, with 12 bases left between them. Looked up from germline, CDR1 is MNHEY and CDR2 is SMNVEV (reference sequence). The CDR3 nucleotides read TGTGCCAGCAGTTTGTCCGGGCCTTTCTACGAGCAGTACTTC. Translating it yields CASSLSGPFYEQYF.

CDR3 nucleotide sequence: TGCGCCAGCAGCCTCCTGGCGGCTAGCGGGGGCAATGAGCAGTTCTTC. Translating it yields CASSLLAASGGNEQFF. The chain combines TRBV4-1 with TRBJ2-1; 10 bases map to TRBD2. The V gene end was trimmed by 4 bases and the J gene end by 6 bases; junction bases not matched to a gene: 9. There are 16 residues in the CDR3. Germline CDR1 is MGHRA and CDR2 is YSYEKL.

This clone was observed a single time. The chain has TRBV7-9 and TRBJ1-1; the D gene is possibly TRBD1 (5 bases). The germline V and J ends were trimmed by 5 bases and 2 bases, with 12 bases remaining between them. The germline CDR1 and CDR2 sequences are SEHNR and FQNEAQ (reference sequence). The CDR3 has 14 amino acids. Here the CDR3 reads CASSPTESNTEAFF. The CDR3 DNA follows: TGTGCCAGCAGCCCGACAGAATCCAACACTGAAGCTTTCTTT.

The CDR3 sequence: CASAWTGVSNQPQHF. CDR3 coding DNA: TGTGCCAGCGCCTGGACAGGGGTGAGCAATCAGCCCCAGCATTTT. The chain uses TRBV27 and TRBJ1-5; 9 positions agree with TRBD1. The trim removed 8 bases at V and 1 base at J, leaving 6 bases unmatched. Germline-derived CDR1 and CDR2 are MNHEY and SMNVEV (reference sequence). This CDR3 spans 15 amino acids.

The CDR3 nucleotides are TGTGCCAGCAGCCAGGTCAGAAGCCCGTTCGGCTACACCTTC. Translation: CASSQVRSPFGYTF. This sequence joins TRBV5-8 and TRBJ1-2; D unresolved. V was pared by 4 bases and J by 8 bases, with 18 bases between. CDR3 size: 14 residues. Germline-derived CDR1 and CDR2 are SGHTS and YDEGEE. Together with reference TRBV5-8 and TRBJ1-2, the CDR3 gives the full variable domain: EAGVTQSPTHLIKTRGQQATLRCSPISGHTSVYWYQQALGLGLQFLLWYDEGEERNRGNFPPRFSGRQFPNYSSELNVNALELEDSALYLCASSQVRSPFGYTFGSGTRLTVV.